What follows are 27 T cell receptor beta chains derived from one specimen sequenced in a study of blood T cell repertoires in COVID-19. Data came from immunoSEQ multiplex PCR; TCRdb stores just in-frame clones and leaves some out. Altogether fewer than 250,000 clones are present, 75% to 85% being singletons, with the ten largest covering about 7.2%. Sequencing was carried out using peripheral blood. The source of these receptors is a man aged 55 to 70 with acute or convalescent COVID-19.

The V and J genes are TRBV7-2 and TRBJ2-3, with unresolved D. Germline CDR1 SGHTA, CDR2 FQGNSA. Deletions cut 3 bases from V and 5 bases from J, with 18 bases between. The CDR3 sequence is 16 residues long. Here the CDR3 DNA reads TGTGCCAGCAGCTTTGCGTCTCTAGTCCGCCTAGATACGCAGTATTTT. It specifies CASSFASLVRLDTQYF.

J is TRBJ2-1 and V is TRBV9; 7 bases line up with TRBD2. CDR1 and CDR2 (germline): SGDLS, YYNGEE. The trim removed 1 base at V and 5 bases at J, leaving 6 bases unmatched. The length of the CDR3 is 15 residues. The CDR3 DNA is TGTGCCAGCAGCGTACTAGCGGAGGGTAACAATGAGCAGTTCTTC. Its protein is CASSVLAEGNNEQFF.

The V and J genes are TRBV7-3 and TRBJ1-6; D may be TRBD1 (5 bases). The CDR3 contains 16 residues. V was trimmed by 0 bases and J by 7 bases, leaving 13 bases between them. Germline V gene lookup returns CDR1 SGHTA and CDR2 FQGTGA. Written as DNA, the CDR3 is TGTGCCAGCAGCTTAACGGAATGGGGCCTAAATTCACCCCTCCACTTT. It encodes CASSLTEWGLNSPLHF.

The chain uses TRBV28 and TRBJ1-1; 8 bases map to TRBD1. Germline loops: CDR1 MDHEN, CDR2 SYDVKM. V trimming: 6 bases; J trimming: 4 bases; junction bases outside the gene matches: 10. This CDR3 has 15 amino acids. The CDR3 reads CASSLPDRGATEAFF. The CDR3 coding sequence is TGTGCCAGCAGCCTACCTGACAGGGGTGCCACTGAAGCTTTCTTT.

The rearrangement uses TRBV9 and TRBJ1-1, with a possible D match to TRBD1 (6 bases). Per germline, CDR1 SGDLS and CDR2 YYNGEE. V was cut by 0 bases and J by 2 bases, with 11 bases left in between. This CDR3 contains 15 residues. The CDR3 DNA follows: TGTGCCAGCAGCGTAGACGCCAGGGGAAACACTGAAGCTTTCTTT. Protein: CASSVDARGNTEAFF.

The CDR3 protein is CSGGTDHYGYTF. CDR3 DNA: TGCAGCGGTGGGACAGACCACTATGGCTACACCTTC. The gene calls are TRBV29-1 and TRBJ1-2, with 7 bases lining up with TRBD1. The V segment lost 7 bases and the J segment 3 bases; nucleotides outside the gene matches: 5. Germline V gene lookup returns CDR1 SQVTM and CDR2 ANQGSEA. This CDR3 region has 12 residues.

This chain links TRBV6-5 with TRBJ2-3; 10 bases line up with TRBD2. The CDR3 is made up of 15 amino acids. Looked up from germline, CDR1 is MNHEY and CDR2 is SVGAGI. V dropped 6 bases and J dropped 7; count of bases not matched to a gene: 10. The CDR3 protein is CASRTKRGGLNTQYF. In nucleotides, the CDR3 is TGTGCCAGCAGAACGAAGCGGGGGGGCCTAAATACGCAGTATTTT.

This chain links TRBV4-2 with TRBJ2-7; D gene unclear. The V end lost 3 bases, the J end lost 3 bases, and 3 bases lay between the germline ends. Germline CDR1 reads LGHNA; CDR2 reads YNFKEQ. CDR3 length equals 11 residues. The CDR3 DNA reads TGTGCCAGCAGCCACCACTACGAGCAGTACTTC. Residues: CASSHHYEQYF.

The chain links TRBV18 to TRBJ1-2; TRBD1 matches 8 bases. V trimming: 2 bases; J trimming: 3 bases; junction bases outside the gene matches: 5. The CDR3 spans 15 residues. Germline V gene data show CDR1 as KGHSH and CDR2 as LQKENI. The CDR3 protein is CASSPRQGMDYGYTF. The CDR3, as DNA: TGTGCCAGCTCACCAAGACAGGGGATGGACTATGGCTACACCTTC.

The V call is TRBV15, the J call TRBJ2-7; 9 positions match TRBD1. The length of the CDR3 is 15 residues. Germline trimming cut 1 base from V and 4 bases from J; bases unmatched to any gene: 5. In germline, CDR1 is LNHNV, CDR2 YYDKDF (reference sequence). The CDR3 bases are TGTGCCACCAGCAGAGCCACAGGGGGCGCGTACGAGCAGTACTTC. Encoded protein: CATSRATGGAYEQYF.

The gene calls are TRBV10-3 and TRBJ1-2; a weak D match, TRBD1 (5 bases). CDR3 size: 17 residues. With 10 bases removed from V and 6 bases from J, the gap between germline ends came to 30 bases. Germline lookup yields CDR1 ENHRY and CDR2 SYGVKD. Here the CDR3 reads CATPGGTPGTYSHGYTF. The CDR3 DNA follows: TGTGCCACCCCGGGCGGGACTCCCGGGACCTATAGCCATGGCTACACCTTC.

This chain uses TRBV27 with TRBJ2-7, with D tentatively TRBD1 (5 bases). The V gene lost 7 bases and the J gene lost 3 bases, with 19 bases spanning the gap. This CDR3 comprises 15 residues. Germline CDR1 is MNHEY and CDR2 is SMNVEV (reference sequence). CDR3 DNA: TGTGCCAGCAAACTTTCGACAGACATGCACTACGAGCAGTACTTC. Translation gives CASKLSTDMHYEQYF.

There are a few counts of this clone. This chain joins TRBV15 and TRBJ1-6; TRBD1 matches at 9 bases. The trim removed 5 bases at V and 7 bases at J, leaving 6 bases unmatched. Germline V gene sequence: CDR1 LNHNV, CDR2 YYDKDF (reference sequence). The CDR3 has 15 amino acids. CDR3 coding DNA: TGTGCCACCAGCGTAACCGGGACAGGGAATTCACCCCTCCACTTT. Translation gives CATSVTGTGNSPLHF. The whole variable domain, filled in from reference TRBV15 and TRBJ1-6, reads DAMVIQNPRYQVTQFGKPVTLSCSQTLNHNVMYWYQQKSSQAPKLLFHYYDKDFNNEADTPDNFQSRRPNTSFCFLDIRSPGLGDTAMYLCATSVTGTGNSPLHFGNGTRLTVT.

The chain has TRBV3-1 (or the pseudogene TRBV3-2) and TRBJ1-2; D is possibly TRBD1 (6 bases). V lost 1 base and J lost 6, with 18 bases in between. The CDR3 totals 16 residues. CDR1 is LGHDT, CDR2 YNNKEL, per germline (reference sequence). The CDR3 DNA is TGTGCCAGCAGCCAAGGGGGATTACAGGGTACCCATGGCTACACCTTC. It encodes CASSQGGLQGTHGYTF.

The V and J genes are TRBV5-1 and TRBJ1-4, with D unclear. This CDR3 is 14 amino acids long. CDR1 SGHRS and CDR2 YFSETQ come from the germline V gene. V lost 4 bases, J lost 5 bases, and 12 bases lay in between. The CDR3 region is CASSGGRGNEKLFF. CDR3 sequence (DNA): TGCGCCAGCAGCGGAGGACGGGGAAATGAAAAACTGTTTTTT.

The chain joins TRBV7-3 to TRBJ1-2; 10 bases align to TRBD1. This CDR3 spans 15 amino acids. Losses at the gene ends were 5 bases for V and 4 bases for J; bases not matched to a gene: 7. Germline V gene sequence: CDR1 SGHTA, CDR2 FQGTGA. CDR3 sequence (DNA): TGTGCCAGCAGCCCCGACAGGGGGCAAGGCTATGGCTACACCTTC. Encoded protein: CASSPDRGQGYGYTF.

This chain joins TRBV4-1 and TRBJ1-4; TRBD1 might be the D (6 bases). The germline V and J ends were trimmed by 1 base and 6 bases, with 12 bases remaining between them. The CDR3 has 15 amino acids. CDR1 and CDR2 (germline): MGHRA, YSYEKL. CDR3 DNA: TGCGCCAGCAGCCAAGGGTCAGGGGTCGATGAAAAACTGTTTTTT. It codes for CASSQGSGVDEKLFF.

The V and J genes are TRBV29-1 and TRBJ2-2; possibly TRBD2 for D (5 bases). The germline V and J ends were trimmed by 7 bases and 6 bases, with 18 bases remaining between them. The CDR3 runs to 14 residues. The germline V gene encodes CDR1 SQVTM and CDR2 ANQGSEA. CDR3 DNA: TGCAGCGGTAGTGGGAGCCCAGATTCCGGGGAGCTGTTTTTT. Amino acids: CSGSGSPDSGELFF.

This chain uses TRBV7-4 with TRBJ1-1; weak D call: TRBD1 (5 bases). Germline lookup yields CDR1 SGHVT and CDR2 SQSDAQ. The CDR3 contains 15 residues. Trimming removed 3 bases from V and 5 bases from J, with 16 bases in between. CDR3 region: CASSFRWGGKTEAFF. CDR3 sequence (DNA): TGTGCCAGCAGCTTTCGCTGGGGGGGGAAAACTGAAGCTTTCTTT.

The J gene is TRBJ2-2, the V gene TRBV5-1; D is unresolved. Trimming cost V 8 bases and J 6 bases, with 14 bases left between them. CDR3 length: 13 residues. Germline V gene lookup returns CDR1 SGHRS and CDR2 YFSETQ. The CDR3: CASTADRAGELFF. Here the CDR3 DNA reads TGCGCCAGTACTGCAGATCGGGCCGGGGAGCTGTTTTTT.

In DNA, the CDR3 is TGCGCCAGCAGCTTGGGGGGGACTAGCGGGAGTAGGCACAATGAGCAGTTCTTC. Protein: CASSLGGTSGSRHNEQFF. The chain uses TRBV5-1 and TRBJ2-1; 14 nucleotides align to TRBD2. The CDR3 is 18 amino acids. With V trimmed by 0 bases and J by 5 bases, 7 bases remained unmatched. The germline CDR1 and CDR2 sequences are SGHRS and YFSETQ. The full variable domain, completed using reference TRBV5-1 and TRBJ2-1, is KAGVTQTPRYLIKTRGQQVTLSCSPISGHRSVSWYQQTPGQGLQFLFEYFSETQRNKGNFPGRFSGRQFSNSRSEMNVSTLELGDSALYLCASSLGGTSGSRHNEQFFGPGTRLTVL.

V is TRBV4-2 and J is TRBJ1-1; TRBD1 is a possible D gene (5 bases). Germline V gene sequence: CDR1 LGHNA, CDR2 YNFKEQ. CDR3 length equals 16 residues. V was clipped by 5 bases and J by 0 bases, with 16 bases between them. CDR3 residues: CASSTRQTAMNTEAFF. The DNA of the CDR3 is TGTGCCAGCAGCACCCGACAGACTGCCATGAACACTGAAGCTTTCTTT.

The chain has TRBV5-1 and TRBJ2-5; 9 bases agree with TRBD2. With V trimmed by 6 bases and J by 4 bases, 7 bases remained unmatched. CDR1 and CDR2 (germline): SGHRS, YFSETQ. The CDR3 covers 14 residues. The CDR3 sequence: CASKVAGARETQYF. The CDR3 DNA follows: TGCGCCAGCAAAGTAGCGGGAGCGAGAGAGACCCAGTACTTC.

This chain uses TRBV6-6 with TRBJ2-2; tentative D call: TRBD1 (7 bases). Germline V gene lookup returns CDR1 MNHNY and CDR2 SVGAGI (reference sequence). V dropped 4 bases and J dropped 5 bases, with 14 bases sitting between them. The CDR3 is made up of 15 amino acids. The CDR3 nucleotides read TGTGCCAGCAGTTTTTCGACAGGGAGGACCGGGGAGCTGTTTTTT. The encoded protein is CASSFSTGRTGELFF.

In the case of this clone: The junction does not match germline at one end; this may be a read error. The chain uses TRBV7-7 and TRBJ2-5; D not certain. The CDR3 contains 13 residues. Germline CDR1 reads SSHAT; CDR2 reads FNYEAQ (reference sequence). CDR3 sequence: CASSPGYQETQYF. CDR3 sequence (DNA): TGTGCTAGCAGCCCAGGTTACCAAGAGACCCAGTACTTC.

CDR3 DNA sequence: TGTGCCAGCAGCTTGTGGGGAGATCAGCCCCAGCATTTT. It specifies CASSLWGDQPQHF. This rearrangement joins TRBV5-5 to TRBJ1-5; D call uncertain. Trimming removed 1 base from V and 5 bases from J, with 7 bases in between. The CDR3 runs to 13 residues. From germline, CDR1 is SGHKS and CDR2 YYEKEE (reference sequence).

The V call is TRBV9, the J call TRBJ2-3; TRBD1 matches 9 bases. This CDR3 region has 14 residues. The J segment lost 9 bases and the V segment lost 0 bases, leaving 5 bases of the junction unmatched. Germline V gives CDR1 SGDLS, CDR2 YYNGEE. CDR3 nucleotides: TGTGCCAGCAGCGTAGAACAGGGGGCTTCCACGCAGTATTTT. Its translation is CASSVEQGASTQYF.